This is a list of T cell receptor beta chains from one sample in a study of brain T cells in children with intractable seizures. TCRdb's copy holds only in-frame clones and misses some; the assay was immunoSEQ multiplex PCR. The sample includes 340,000 or so clones, over 85% of them seen just once. This specimen consisted of peripheral blood, obtained 5 to 6 months after surgery. These receptors were obtained from a boy younger than two with tuberous sclerosis and intractable seizures. Each CDR3 is given with its conserved first and last residue. Each record gives: clone size, J gene, D gene, V gene, CDR3 DNA, CDR3 protein. D genes are given only for firm matches. The listing skips clone size in some rows; elsewhere it reads once, few, many or a size class.

abundance: NA; j_gene: TRBJ2-7; d_gene: NA; v_gene: TRBV12-3/TRBV12-4; CDR3nt: TGTGCCAGCAGTCCCGGGGGCGAGCAGTACTTC; CDR3aa: CASSPGGEQYF
abundance: few; j_gene: TRBJ2-5; d_gene: NA; v_gene: TRBV5-1; CDR3nt: TGCGCCAGCAGAGAGTGGGGAGAGACCCAGTACTTC; CDR3aa: CASREWGETQYF
abundance: few; j_gene: TRBJ1-1; d_gene: NA; v_gene: TRBV6-5; CDR3nt: TGTGCCAGCAGGGCCGACACTGAAGCTTTCTTT; CDR3aa: CASRADTEAFF
abundance: NA; j_gene: TRBJ2-1; d_gene: TRBD2; v_gene: TRBV2; CDR3nt: TGTGCCAGCCTAGGAGCGGGGTGGTCCTACAATGAGCAGTTCTTC; CDR3aa: CASLGAGWSYNEQFF
abundance: NA; j_gene: TRBJ1-1; d_gene: NA; v_gene: TRBV7-3; CDR3nt: TGTGCCAGCAGCTTACAGAGGAACACTGAAGCTTTCTTT; CDR3aa: CASSLQRNTEAFF
abundance: NA; j_gene: TRBJ1-6; d_gene: TRBD1; v_gene: TRBV24-1; CDR3nt: TGTGCCACCAGGCTGGACAGGGGAAACTCCTATAATTCACCCCTCCACTTT; CDR3aa: CATRLDRGNSYNSPLHF
abundance: NA; j_gene: TRBJ1-1; d_gene: NA; v_gene: TRBV2; CDR3nt: TGTGCCAGCAGTGAAGGCAGTCTGAACACTGAAGCTTTCTTT; CDR3aa: CASSEGSLNTEAFF
abundance: NA; j_gene: TRBJ1-6; d_gene: NA; v_gene: TRBV10-3; CDR3nt: TGTGCCATCAGTGGAACAGGGCAAAATTCACCCCTCCACTTT; CDR3aa: CAISGTGQNSPLHF
abundance: NA; j_gene: TRBJ2-3; d_gene: NA; v_gene: TRBV13; CDR3nt: TGTGCCAGCAGCTTAGGGGCCCGGGCTGCAGATACGCAGTATTTT; CDR3aa: CASSLGARAADTQYF
abundance: NA; j_gene: TRBJ1-1; d_gene: NA; v_gene: TRBV5-1; CDR3nt: TGCGCCAGCAGCTTGGAGGGGACGGAGAACACTGAAGCTTTCTTT; CDR3aa: CASSLEGTENTEAFF
abundance: NA; j_gene: TRBJ2-5; d_gene: TRBD2; v_gene: TRBV4-2; CDR3nt: TGTGCCAGCAGCCAAGATTTTGCTAGCGGAGATCCAGAGACCCAGTACTTC; CDR3aa: CASSQDFASGDPETQYF
abundance: NA; j_gene: TRBJ2-7; d_gene: NA; v_gene: TRBV7-8; CDR3nt: TGTGCCAGCAGTAATCCCGGGGCTTTTGACTATGGCTACGAGCAGTACTTC; CDR3aa: CASSNPGAFDYGYEQYF
abundance: once; j_gene: TRBJ2-7; d_gene: NA; v_gene: TRBV25-1; CDR3nt: TGTGCCAGCAGTGAATATATAACAGATCTGAACTTC; CDR3aa: CASSEYITDLNF
abundance: once; j_gene: TRBJ2-7; d_gene: NA; v_gene: TRBV5-6; CDR3nt: TGTGCCAGCAGCCCACCAGGGACCCCCTACGAGCAGTACTTC; CDR3aa: CASSPPGTPYEQYF
abundance: few; j_gene: TRBJ2-7; d_gene: TRBD2; v_gene: TRBV24-1; CDR3nt: TGTGCCACCAGTGACCCGGGACTAGCGGGAGGGGACGAGCAGTACTTC; CDR3aa: CATSDPGLAGGDEQYF
abundance: once; j_gene: TRBJ2-1; d_gene: TRBD2; v_gene: TRBV7-6; CDR3nt: TGTGCCAGCAGCCTAGGGGGGGATCTAGCGGGGAATGAGCAGTTCTTC; CDR3aa: CASSLGGDLAGNEQFF
abundance: NA; j_gene: TRBJ2-6; d_gene: NA; v_gene: TRBV11-3; CDR3nt: TGTGCCAGCAGCTCCTTAGTGCTTGGGGCCAACGTCCTGACTTTC; CDR3aa: CASSSLVLGANVLTF
abundance: NA; j_gene: TRBJ2-7; d_gene: TRBD2; v_gene: TRBV29-1; CDR3nt: TGCAGCGTTGAAGCACTAGCGGGCGAGACCTACGAGCAGTACTTC; CDR3aa: CSVEALAGETYEQYF
abundance: NA; j_gene: TRBJ2-1; d_gene: NA; v_gene: TRBV23-1; CDR3nt: TGCGCCACCACTCCCCCCGTAGGGCCAGGGACTTACAATGAGCAGTTCTTC; CDR3aa: CATTPPVGPGTYNEQFF
abundance: few; j_gene: TRBJ1-5; d_gene: TRBD1; v_gene: TRBV4-1; CDR3nt: TGCGCCAGCAGCCCATTCGGGACAGGGGTTCAGCCCCAGCATTTT; CDR3aa: CASSPFGTGVQPQHF
abundance: NA; j_gene: TRBJ1-3; d_gene: NA; v_gene: TRBV7-9; CDR3nt: TGTGCCAGCAGCTTAGACCTCAGCTCTGGAAACACCATATATTTT; CDR3aa: CASSLDLSSGNTIYF
abundance: NA; j_gene: TRBJ1-2; d_gene: TRBD1; v_gene: TRBV19; CDR3nt: TGTGCCAGTCTAGAGGACAGGGGCTATGGCTACACCTTC; CDR3aa: CASLEDRGYGYTF
abundance: NA; j_gene: TRBJ2-6; d_gene: NA; v_gene: TRBV7-3; CDR3nt: TGTGCCAGCAGTTGGGGGAACGGGGCCAACGTCCTGACTTTC; CDR3aa: CASSWGNGANVLTF
abundance: NA; j_gene: TRBJ1-1; d_gene: TRBD1; v_gene: TRBV12-3/TRBV12-4; CDR3nt: TGTGCCAGCAGCAATACAGGGGGCACTGAAGCTTTCTTT; CDR3aa: CASSNTGGTEAFF
abundance: NA; j_gene: TRBJ2-4; d_gene: NA; v_gene: TRBV4-2; CDR3nt: TGTGCCAGCAGCCAAGCAAGCGCTGGAGGGAACATTCAGTACTTC; CDR3aa: CASSQASAGGNIQYF
abundance: NA; j_gene: TRBJ1-2; d_gene: NA; v_gene: TRBV3-1/TRBV3-2; CDR3nt: TGTGCCAGCAGCCAAGAAGGCACGGTCTATGGCTACACCTTC; CDR3aa: CASSQEGTVYGYTF
abundance: NA; j_gene: TRBJ2-7; d_gene: TRBD2; v_gene: TRBV11-3; CDR3nt: TGTGCCAGCAGCTTTAGCGGGGGGACCTACGAGCAGTACTTC; CDR3aa: CASSFSGGTYEQYF
abundance: NA; j_gene: TRBJ1-2; d_gene: TRBD1; v_gene: TRBV24-1; CDR3nt: TGTGCCACCAGCCCCTCAGGGGGCGCGAGTGGCTACACCTTC; CDR3aa: CATSPSGGASGYTF
abundance: few; j_gene: TRBJ1-1; d_gene: TRBD1; v_gene: TRBV7-9; CDR3nt: TGTGCCAGCAGGCCGACAGGGGGTAAGAGAGTGAACACTGAAGCTTTCTTT; CDR3aa: CASRPTGGKRVNTEAFF
abundance: NA; j_gene: TRBJ1-1; d_gene: NA; v_gene: TRBV19; CDR3nt: TGTGCCAGTAGTATGGGGACCACAAACACTGAAGCTTTCTTT; CDR3aa: CASSMGTTNTEAFF
abundance: NA; j_gene: TRBJ2-7; d_gene: TRBD2; v_gene: TRBV27; CDR3nt: TGTGCCAGCAGTCCGCTCGCGCGGGGGGATTACGAGCAGTACTTC; CDR3aa: CASSPLARGDYEQYF
abundance: NA; j_gene: TRBJ1-4; d_gene: NA; v_gene: TRBV2; CDR3nt: TGTGCCAGCAGTTCAGAACAGGGCTATGAAAAACTGTTTTTT; CDR3aa: CASSSEQGYEKLFF
abundance: NA; j_gene: TRBJ1-5; d_gene: NA; v_gene: TRBV2; CDR3nt: TGTGCCAGCAGTGAGATCGGGGTCCATCCCCAGCATTTT; CDR3aa: CASSEIGVHPQHF
abundance: once; j_gene: TRBJ1-2; d_gene: TRBD1; v_gene: TRBV5-4; CDR3nt: TGTGCCAGCAGCGGGGACAGCCTATATGGCTACACCTTC; CDR3aa: CASSGDSLYGYTF
abundance: NA; j_gene: TRBJ2-6; d_gene: TRBD2; v_gene: TRBV7-6; CDR3nt: TGTGCCAGCAGCCCACTCTCTGGGACTAGCGGGACGGCGGGGGCCAACGTCCTGACTTTC; CDR3aa: CASSPLSGTSGTAGANVLTF
abundance: NA; j_gene: TRBJ1-3; d_gene: NA; v_gene: TRBV27; CDR3nt: TGTGCCAGCAGTTTCGACACCTACTCTGGAAACACCATATATTTT; CDR3aa: CASSFDTYSGNTIYF
abundance: NA; j_gene: TRBJ1-2; d_gene: NA; v_gene: TRBV7-9; CDR3nt: TGTGCCAGCAGCGCCACTAGCCCCTCCGGCTACACCTTC; CDR3aa: CASSATSPSGYTF
abundance: NA; j_gene: TRBJ2-1; d_gene: TRBD1; v_gene: TRBV4-2; CDR3nt: TGTGCCAGCAGCCAAGAGAAGGGGGCGGATGAGCAGTTCTTC; CDR3aa: CASSQEKGADEQFF
abundance: NA; j_gene: TRBJ2-7; d_gene: NA; v_gene: TRBV5-1; CDR3nt: TGCGCCAGCAGCTTGGGGGCGGGTTTGAGCGAGCAGTACTTC; CDR3aa: CASSLGAGLSEQYF
abundance: few; j_gene: TRBJ1-2; d_gene: NA; v_gene: TRBV19; CDR3nt: TGTGCCAGTAGTATAGACAGGGGACGTGGCTACACCTTC; CDR3aa: CASSIDRGRGYTF
abundance: NA; j_gene: TRBJ1-2; d_gene: NA; v_gene: TRBV12-3/TRBV12-4; CDR3nt: TGTGCCAGCAGTTTACTAACAGACTATGGCTACACCTTC; CDR3aa: CASSLLTDYGYTF
abundance: NA; j_gene: TRBJ2-3; d_gene: TRBD2; v_gene: TRBV11-2; CDR3nt: TGTGCCAGCAGCTTGGGACTAGCGGGGTGGGATAGCACAGATACGCAGTATTTT; CDR3aa: CASSLGLAGWDSTDTQYF
abundance: few; j_gene: TRBJ1-6; d_gene: TRBD1; v_gene: TRBV5-1; CDR3nt: TGCGCCAGCAGCGATGGACAGGGAAATAATTCACCCCTCCACTTT; CDR3aa: CASSDGQGNNSPLHF
abundance: NA; j_gene: TRBJ2-7; d_gene: TRBD1; v_gene: TRBV7-9; CDR3nt: TGTGCCAGCAGCTTAGGTTTTTTGATACAGGGGAGAGACGAGCAGTACTTC; CDR3aa: CASSLGFLIQGRDEQYF
abundance: NA; j_gene: TRBJ2-7; d_gene: NA; v_gene: TRBV27; CDR3nt: TGTGCCAGCAGTCCGCTCCCGCCCGGTCTGAGGGAGCAGTACTTC; CDR3aa: CASSPLPPGLREQYF
abundance: NA; j_gene: TRBJ1-1; d_gene: NA; v_gene: TRBV5-6; CDR3nt: TGTGCCAGCAGCCCCCGGGTCGGGGTCGGCGGCACTGAAGCTTTCTTT; CDR3aa: CASSPRVGVGGTEAFF
abundance: NA; j_gene: TRBJ2-7; d_gene: TRBD1; v_gene: TRBV3-1/TRBV3-2; CDR3nt: TGTGCCAGCAGCCACGACAGGGGAAGATCCTACGAGCAGTACTTC; CDR3aa: CASSHDRGRSYEQYF
abundance: once; j_gene: TRBJ2-7; d_gene: NA; v_gene: TRBV15; CDR3nt: TGTGCCTCAGGGACCAGGGGTTCTTACGAGCAGTACTTC; CDR3aa: CASGTRGSYEQYF
abundance: NA; j_gene: TRBJ1-2; d_gene: NA; v_gene: TRBV30; CDR3nt: TGTGCCTGGAGTAAGCGGCAGAGGTTTAACTATGGCTACACCTTC; CDR3aa: CAWSKRQRFNYGYTF
abundance: NA; j_gene: TRBJ2-7; d_gene: TRBD2; v_gene: TRBV5-4; CDR3nt: TGTGCCAGCAGCTTGGTCGGCGGGGGGGCAATCGAGCAGTACTTC; CDR3aa: CASSLVGGGAIEQYF
abundance: NA; j_gene: TRBJ2-1; d_gene: TRBD2; v_gene: TRBV27; CDR3nt: TGTGCCAGCAGTTTATGGGCTAGCGGCTATTACAATGAGCAGTTCTTC; CDR3aa: CASSLWASGYYNEQFF
abundance: NA; j_gene: TRBJ2-7; d_gene: TRBD2; v_gene: TRBV6-5; CDR3nt: TGTGCCAGCAGGGGACTAGAAATACGGGAGCAGTACTTC; CDR3aa: CASRGLEIREQYF
abundance: once; j_gene: TRBJ2-3; d_gene: TRBD1; v_gene: TRBV7-8; CDR3nt: TGTGCCAGCAGCTCCCGACGATTACAGGGGGTAGATACGCAGTATTTT; CDR3aa: CASSSRRLQGVDTQYF